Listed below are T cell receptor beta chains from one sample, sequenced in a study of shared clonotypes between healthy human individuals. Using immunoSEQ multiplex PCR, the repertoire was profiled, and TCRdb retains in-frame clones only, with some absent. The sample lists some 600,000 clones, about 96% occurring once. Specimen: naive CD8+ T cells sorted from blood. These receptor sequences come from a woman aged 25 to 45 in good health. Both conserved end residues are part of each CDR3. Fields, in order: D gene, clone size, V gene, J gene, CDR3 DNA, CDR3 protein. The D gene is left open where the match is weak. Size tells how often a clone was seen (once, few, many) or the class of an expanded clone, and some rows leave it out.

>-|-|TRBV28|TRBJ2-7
TGTGCCAGCAGTTTAGTCTCTGGCTACGAGCAGTACTTC
CASSLVSGYEQYF
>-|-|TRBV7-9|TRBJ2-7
TGTGCCAGCAGCTTAGACGCCGAGCAGTACTTC
CASSLDAEQYF
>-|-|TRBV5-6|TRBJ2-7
TGTGCCAGCAGCAGGGTTGGTAGGTCCTACGAGCAGTACTTC
CASSRVGRSYEQYF
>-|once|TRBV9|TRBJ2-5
TGTGCCAGCAGCGTAGGGAACCAAGAGACCCAGTACTTC
CASSVGNQETQYF
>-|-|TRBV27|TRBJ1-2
TGTGCCAGCAGTTTACGTCCAGGGAATAACTATGGCTACACCTTC
CASSLRPGNNYGYTF
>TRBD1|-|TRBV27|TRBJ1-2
TGTGCCAGCAGTTGGGGACAGGGGTTGGGTGGCTACACCTTC
CASSWGQGLGGYTF
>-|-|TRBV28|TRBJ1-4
TGTGCCAGCAGTTTACGACACCCCGGGACCGGGAATGAAAAACTGTTTTTT
CASSLRHPGTGNEKLFF
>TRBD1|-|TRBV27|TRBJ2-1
TGTGCCAGCAGACCGACGCCAGGGGGTTACAATGAGCAGTTCTTC
CASRPTPGGYNEQFF
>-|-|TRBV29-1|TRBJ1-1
TGCAGCGGAGGACAGCCCAACACTGAAGCTTTCTTT
CSGGQPNTEAFF
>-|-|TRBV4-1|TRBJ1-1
TGCGCCAGCAGCTACAGGGTTTTAATGAGGAACACTGAAGCTTTCTTT
CASSYRVLMRNTEAFF
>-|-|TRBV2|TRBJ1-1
TGTGCCAGCAGTGAAGATCGGGGGGGGAACACTGAAGCTTTCTTT
CASSEDRGGNTEAFF
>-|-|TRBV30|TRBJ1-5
TGTGCCTGGAGTGTAGGAACAGAGAATCAGCCCCAGCATTTT
CAWSVGTENQPQHF
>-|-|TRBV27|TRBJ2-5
TGTGCCAGCAGTCCGGAGCCAACGGGGTGGGAGACCCAGTACTTC
CASSPEPTGWETQYF
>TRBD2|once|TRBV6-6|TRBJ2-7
TGTGCCAGCAGTTACTCGCTAGCGGGATACTACGAGCAGTACTTC
CASSYSLAGYYEQYF
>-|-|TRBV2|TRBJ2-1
TGTGCCAGCAGTGACCGGGCGACCTACAATGAGCAGTTCTTC
CASSDRATYNEQFF
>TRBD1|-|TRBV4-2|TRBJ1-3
TGTGCCAGCAGCCAACGTCCGGGACAGGACTCTGGAAACACCATATATTTT
CASSQRPGQDSGNTIYF
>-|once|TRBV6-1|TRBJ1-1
TGTGCCAGCAGTGAAGCCGCGACGGCTTACACTGAAGCTTTCTTT
CASSEAATAYTEAFF